Described below is a single TCR beta chain sequence and its context. These data originate in a study of T cell changes during pregnancy in multiple sclerosis. The CDR3 extends over 15 amino acids. Trimming shortened V by 5 bases and J by 4 bases, and 17 bases separated the two germline ends. CDR1 is KGHSH, CDR2 LQKENI, per germline. The data were produced by immunoSEQ multiplex PCR, yet TCRdb's version contains in-frame clones alone and is incomplete. This table has about 77,000 clones, over 75% appearing once. V gene TRBV18 combines with J gene TRBJ1-2; D might be TRBD1 (5 bases). The sequencing used peripheral blood, collected before pregnancy. The source of this sequence is a female donor with multiple sclerosis, enrolled in a pregnancy study. In DNA form, the CDR3 reads TGTGCCAGCTCATCATCAGGACAAACAGGCTATGGCTACACCTTC. It yields the protein CASSSSGQTGYGYTF.